The clone carrying this T cell receptor (beta chain) has only a few counts. The data belong to a study of CD8+ T cells in alopecia areata. About the study: Tofacitinib ran 6 to 18 months, followed by 6 months off drug.

J was trimmed by 3 bases and V by 3 bases; bases with no gene match: 10. Germline V gives CDR1 SQVTM, CDR2 ANQGSEA. The length of the CDR3 is 15 residues. Sequencing used cDNA as its template, made by extracting RNA and reverse transcribing it. Repertoires were generated with immunoSEQ multiplex PCR, while TCRdb's copy carries only in-frame clones and drops some. The sample gives hundreds of thousands of clones, roughly two thirds of which show up once; approximately 1.2% is in the top ten. PBMCs yielded sorted CD4+ and CD8+ T cells. The clonotype was recovered from a human donor with alopecia areata. Sequences were derived from CD4+ T cells sorted from blood, sampled at week 0. This chain links TRBV29-1 with TRBJ2-7; 8 nucleotides agree with TRBD1. The CDR3 loop is CSVDSGQGILYEQYF. In nucleotides, the CDR3 is TGCAGCGTTGATTCAGGACAGGGCATCCTCTACGAGCAGTACTTC.